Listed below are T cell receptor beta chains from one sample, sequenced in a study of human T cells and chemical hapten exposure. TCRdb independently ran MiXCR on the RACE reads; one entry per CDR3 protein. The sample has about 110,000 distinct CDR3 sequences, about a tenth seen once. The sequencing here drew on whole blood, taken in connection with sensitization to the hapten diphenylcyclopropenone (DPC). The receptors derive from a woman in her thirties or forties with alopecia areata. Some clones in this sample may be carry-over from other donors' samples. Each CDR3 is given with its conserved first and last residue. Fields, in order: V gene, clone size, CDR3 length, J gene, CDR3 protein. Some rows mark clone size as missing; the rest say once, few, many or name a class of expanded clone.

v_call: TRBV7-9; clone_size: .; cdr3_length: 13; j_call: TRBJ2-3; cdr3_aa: CASSSRIGDTQYF
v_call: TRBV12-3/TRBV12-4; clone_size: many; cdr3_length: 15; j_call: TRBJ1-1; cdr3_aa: CASSLRATRGTEAFF
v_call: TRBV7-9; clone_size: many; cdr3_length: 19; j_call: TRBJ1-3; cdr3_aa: CASSHAGTEDRYSGNTIYF
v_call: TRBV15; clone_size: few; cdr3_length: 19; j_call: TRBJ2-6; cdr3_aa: CATSRDQGLAGSGANVLTF
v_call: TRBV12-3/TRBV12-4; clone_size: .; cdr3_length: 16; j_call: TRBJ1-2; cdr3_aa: CASRRGAGGTNYGYTF
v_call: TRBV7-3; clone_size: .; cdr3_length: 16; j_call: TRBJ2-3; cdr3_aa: CASSLGTSDLTDTQYF
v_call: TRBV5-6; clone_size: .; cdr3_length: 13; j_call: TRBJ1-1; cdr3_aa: CASSPLVATEAFF
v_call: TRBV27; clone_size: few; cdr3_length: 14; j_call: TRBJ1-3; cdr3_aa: CASRRRGGGNTIYF
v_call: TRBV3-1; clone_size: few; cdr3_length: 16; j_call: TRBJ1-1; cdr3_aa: CASSQGTGPMNTEAFF
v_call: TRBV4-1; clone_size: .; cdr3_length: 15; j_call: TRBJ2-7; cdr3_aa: CASSRDAKYPYEQYF
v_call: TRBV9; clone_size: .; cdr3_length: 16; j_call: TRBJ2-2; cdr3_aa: CASSPGGGRDTGELFF
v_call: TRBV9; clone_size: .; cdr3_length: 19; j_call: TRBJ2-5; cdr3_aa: CASSGSPGLAGGPRETQYF
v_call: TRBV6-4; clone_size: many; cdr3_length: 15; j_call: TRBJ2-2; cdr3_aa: CASVPGLANTGELFF
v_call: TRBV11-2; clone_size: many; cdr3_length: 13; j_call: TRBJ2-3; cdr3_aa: CASSLQGSGTQYF
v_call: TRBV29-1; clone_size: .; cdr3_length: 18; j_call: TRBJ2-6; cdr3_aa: CSVLSRDRGYSGANVLTF
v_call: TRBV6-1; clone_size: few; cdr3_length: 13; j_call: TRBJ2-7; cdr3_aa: CAISGRRDYEQYF
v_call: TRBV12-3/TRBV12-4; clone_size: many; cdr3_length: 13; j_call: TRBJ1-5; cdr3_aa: CASSYRDTQPQHF
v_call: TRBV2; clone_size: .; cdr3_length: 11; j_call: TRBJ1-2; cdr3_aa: CASAGNYGYTF
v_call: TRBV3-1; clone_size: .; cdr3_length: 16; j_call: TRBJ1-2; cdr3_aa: CASSQDSGQGYYGYTF
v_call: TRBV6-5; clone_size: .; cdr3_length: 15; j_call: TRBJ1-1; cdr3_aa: CASSYSGTANTEAFF
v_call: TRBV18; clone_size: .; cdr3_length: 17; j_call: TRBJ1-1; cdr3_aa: CASSPWGQQVSNTEAFF
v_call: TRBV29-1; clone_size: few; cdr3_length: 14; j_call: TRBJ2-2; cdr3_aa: CSVEKGRRTGELFF
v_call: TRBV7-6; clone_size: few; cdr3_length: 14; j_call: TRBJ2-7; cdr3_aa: CASSFATGGAEQYF
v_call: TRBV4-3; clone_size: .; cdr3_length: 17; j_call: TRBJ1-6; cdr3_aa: CASSQEGGGTYNSPLHF
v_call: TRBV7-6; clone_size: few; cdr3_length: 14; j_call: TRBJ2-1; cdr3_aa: CASSERDSYNEQFF
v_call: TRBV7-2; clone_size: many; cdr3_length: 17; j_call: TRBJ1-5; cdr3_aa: CASSLISAGLSNQPQHF
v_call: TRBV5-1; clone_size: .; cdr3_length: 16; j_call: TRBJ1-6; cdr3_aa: CASSWEGSSYNSPLHF
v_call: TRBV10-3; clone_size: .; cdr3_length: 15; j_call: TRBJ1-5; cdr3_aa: CAISEGQGAGQPQHF
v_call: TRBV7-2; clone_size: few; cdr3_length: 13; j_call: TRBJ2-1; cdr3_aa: CASSLVAYNEQFF
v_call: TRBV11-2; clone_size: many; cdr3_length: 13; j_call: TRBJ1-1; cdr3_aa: CASSSGPNTEAFF
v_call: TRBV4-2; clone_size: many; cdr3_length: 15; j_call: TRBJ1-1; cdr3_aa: CASSQAGGRNTEAFF
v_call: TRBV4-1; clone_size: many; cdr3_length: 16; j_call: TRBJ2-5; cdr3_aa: CASSQGLAGYQETQYF
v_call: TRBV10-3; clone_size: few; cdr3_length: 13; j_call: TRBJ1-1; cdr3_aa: CAISARGDTEAFF